These 22 T cell receptor beta chains were all obtained from the same sample, sequenced in a study of T-cell reconstitution after alpha-beta-depleted transplantation in children. Molecular barcoding with unique molecular identifiers was used for the TCRbeta library. TCRdb redid the calling of the PCR reads with MiXCR, one entry per CDR3 protein. The sample gives around 410,000 distinct CDR3 sequences, about a tenth of which show up once; 5% to 6.5% is in the top ten. Sequencing was performed on PBMCs from the stem cell graft donor, taken from the stem cell graft. Every receptor here comes from a human donor who donated a stem cell graft to a child with acute myeloid leukemia.

This clonotype was found many times. The chain combines TRBV5-1 with TRBJ2-1; TRBD2 aligns across 10 bases. J gave up 7 bases and V 2 bases, and 21 bases lay outside the gene matches. The CDR3 consists of 20 residues. Germline-derived CDR1 and CDR2 are SGHRS and YFSETQ. The CDR3 DNA reads as TGCGCCAGCAGCTTCACCTCCTCTGTCGGACTAGCGGACAAAGGGAATGAGCAGTTCTTC. Translating gives CASSFTSSVGLADKGNEQFF.

This clonotype has more than one count but fewer than ten. V is TRBV13 and J is TRBJ1-1, with TRBD1 matching over 7 bases. V lost 3 bases and J lost 4; bases outside the gene matches: 14. CDR1 is PRHDT, CDR2 FYEKMQ, per germline (reference sequence). The CDR3 sequence is 17 residues long. The DNA of the CDR3 is TGTGCCAGCAGCTTCAGGAATTTTGGACAGGTCACCACTGAAGCTTTCTTT. Its translation is CASSFRNFGQVTTEAFF.

This chain joins TRBV5-1 and TRBJ1-4; D is unclear. Germline CDR1 and CDR2: SGHRS and YFSETQ. V lost 1 base and J lost 0, with 13 bases in between. The CDR3 loop spans 17 amino acids. CDR3 amino acids: CASSLRVASATNEKLFF. The CDR3 nucleotides are TGCGCCAGCAGCTTGCGGGTGGCAAGTGCAACTAATGAAAAACTGTTTTTT.

The chain employs TRBV18 and TRBJ2-3; a possible D gene is TRBD2 (5 bases). The CDR3 sequence is 17 residues long. Germline lookup yields CDR1 KGHSH and CDR2 LQKENI. Trimming shortened V by 0 bases and J by 0 bases, and 13 bases separated the two germline ends. The CDR3 loop is CASSPPGIATSTDTQYF. CDR3 nucleotide sequence: TGTGCCAGCTCACCACCGGGCATAGCGACTAGCACAGATACGCAGTATTTT.

There are many counts of this clonotype. V and J are TRBV5-6 and TRBJ2-2; D is possibly TRBD1 or TRBD2 (5 bases each). The germline V gene encodes CDR1 SGHDT and CDR2 YYEEEE. The CDR3 is 14 amino acids. V was cut by 4 bases and J by 10 bases, with 17 bases left in between. CDR3 nucleotide sequence: TGTGCCAGCAGCCGGTGGGACGGCTCTGCGGAGCTGTTTTTT. Translated: CASSRWDGSAELFF.

CDR3 coding DNA: TGTGCCAGCAGTCGGGACGGCCAAGAGACCCAGTACTTC. Its protein product is CASSRDGQETQYF. V is TRBV12-3 or TRBV12-4 and J is TRBJ2-5; tentatively, D is TRBD1 or TRBD2 (5 bases each). V lost 5 bases to trimming and J lost 1 base, with 8 bases between them. CDR3 length: 13 amino acids.

The CDR3, as DNA: TGTGCCAGCAGCGTCCGGGACAGGGGACTAGCGGGAGGGTACAATGAGCAGTTCTTC. It codes for CASSVRDRGLAGGYNEQFF. The chain couples TRBV9 to TRBJ2-1, with 16 bases fitting TRBD2. Germline CDR1 reads SGDLS; CDR2 reads YYNGEE. Germline trimming cut 2 bases from V and 4 bases from J; bases unmatched to any gene: 9. The CDR3 loop spans 19 amino acids.

This clonotype was detected only a few times. The chain recombines TRBV10-2 with TRBJ2-7; D is possibly TRBD2 (5 bases). Germline V CDR1 and CDR2: WSHSY, SAAADI. The V gene lost 7 bases and the J gene lost 3 bases, with 22 bases spanning the gap. The CDR3 contains 16 residues. The CDR3 DNA reads TGCGCCAGCACCGATGTGGTTGGGAGTGGGCACTACGAGCAGTACTTC. Translating it yields CASTDVVGSGHYEQYF.

The chain links TRBV12-3 or TRBV12-4 to TRBJ2-2; tentative D call: TRBD2 (6 bases). This CDR3 region has 16 residues. V was cut by 6 bases and J by 3 bases, with 17 bases left in between. This chain's CDR3 is CASRSTRGTYTGELFF. The CDR3 region has the DNA TGTGCCAGCAGGTCTACCCGAGGGACTTACACCGGGGAGCTGTTTTTT.

The V gene is TRBV5-5, the J gene TRBJ1-6; tentative D call: TRBD1 (5 bases). The germline gives CDR1 SGHKS, CDR2 YYEKEE (reference sequence). The CDR3 has 15 amino acids. Trimming pared 3 bases from V and 4 bases from J, leaving 11 bases between. The CDR3 nucleotides are TGTGCCAGCAGCTGGGGGAACAGTTATAATTCACCCCTCCACTTT. This encodes CASSWGNSYNSPLHF.

This clonotype showed up just a few times. J is TRBJ2-6 and V is TRBV12-3 or TRBV12-4; D perhaps matches TRBD1 (6 bases). Trimming cost V 5 bases and J 1 base, with 9 bases left between them. The CDR3 runs 15 residues. CDR3 coding DNA: TGTGCCAGCAGTGCAGGGGATTCTGGGGCCAACGTCCTGACTTTC. As protein: CASSAGDSGANVLTF.

This clonotype appeared a few times. V gene TRBV19 combines with J gene TRBJ1-1; possibly TRBD1 for D (6 bases). CDR1 is LNHDA and CDR2 is SQIVND in the germline V gene (reference sequence). Trimming shortened V by 6 bases and J by 2 bases, and 16 bases separated the two germline ends. The CDR3 has 15 residues. The DNA of the CDR3 is TGTGCCAGTAGACGGACAGCGACGGCTAACACTGAAGCTTTCTTT. Amino acids: CASRRTATANTEAFF.

The CDR3 loop is CASGDRRPNYGYTF. CDR3 DNA sequence: TGTGCCAGCGGGGACAGGAGACCTAACTATGGCTACACCTTC. The genes are TRBV6-5 and TRBJ1-2; 8 bases line up with TRBD1. The J segment lost 0 bases and the V segment lost 8 bases, leaving 5 bases of the junction unmatched. Germline V gives CDR1 MNHEY, CDR2 SVGAGI. This CDR3 is 14 amino acids long.

This clonotype was detected ten times or more. V is TRBV10-3 and J is TRBJ2-6; D is undetermined. The CDR3 is 15 amino acids. Trimming cost V 6 bases and J 1 base, with 10 bases left between them. CDR1 ENHRY and CDR2 SYGVKD come from the germline V gene. The CDR3 DNA reads TGTGCCATCAGAGACGACTCTTCTGGGGCCAACGTCCTGACTTTC. This sequence encodes CAIRDDSSGANVLTF.

With regard to this clonotype: No DNA is shown, since the ends of the CDR3 on it are uncertain; the CDR3 is the one TCRdb lists. V gene TRBV5-6 combines with J gene TRBJ2-3; TRBD1 is taken as the D call from the table, unchecked against the DNA. The CDR3 numbers 13 amino acids, ends counted. Germline V gives CDR1 SGHDT, CDR2 YYEEEE. The chain's CDR3 is CASNWGAGTVWNF.

A few counts support this clonotype. The CDR3 sequence is CASSLWGVEDTQYF. The CDR3 DNA is TGTGCCAGCAGCTTATGGGGGGTGGAAGATACGCAGTATTTT. V and J are TRBV7-9 and TRBJ2-3; the D gene is possibly TRBD2 (6 bases). The germline CDR1 and CDR2 sequences are SEHNR and FQNEAQ (reference sequence). V was trimmed by 2 bases and J by 5 bases, leaving 11 bases between them. The CDR3 is 14 amino acids.

This clonotype was recorded a few times. The chain joins TRBV6-5 to TRBJ2-2; TRBD2 matches 12 bases. The CDR3 is made up of 16 amino acids. The V gene's germline CDR1 is MNHEY and CDR2 SVGAGI. With V trimmed by 2 bases and J by 5 bases, 3 bases remained unmatched. The CDR3 loop is CASSYRGLAGTGELFF. In DNA form, the CDR3 reads TGTGCCAGCAGTTACCGTGGACTAGCGGGAACCGGGGAGCTGTTTTTT.

The V call is TRBV25-1, the J call TRBJ2-7, with a possible D match to TRBD2 (5 bases). The CDR3 contains 17 residues. The V end lost 1 base, the J end lost 0 bases, and 16 bases lay between the germline ends. Germline V gives CDR1 MGHDK, CDR2 SYGVNS. CDR3 coding DNA: TGTGCCAGCAGTGAATGGGGTAGCGACCTGAGCTCCTACGAGCAGTACTTC. Its protein is CASSEWGSDLSSYEQYF.

This clonotype was found a few times. The rearrangement uses TRBV20-1 and TRBJ1-5; D remains ambiguous. V lost 3 bases, J lost 2 bases, and 17 bases lay in between. The CDR3 totals 16 residues. CDR1 is DFQATT and CDR2 is SNEGSKA in the germline V gene (reference sequence). CDR3 sequence reads: CSASGSVAVGNQPQHF. For the CDR3, the DNA is TGCAGTGCTAGCGGTTCAGTAGCAGTAGGCAATCAGCCCCAGCATTTT.

This clonotype was found a few times. V usage is TRBV6-5 and J usage is TRBJ2-5; TRBD2 is a possible D gene (6 bases). Germline values: CDR1 MNHEY, CDR2 SVGAGI. The CDR3 is made up of 15 amino acids. V was trimmed by 2 bases and J by 2 bases, leaving 12 bases between them. CDR3 bases: TGTGCCAGCAGTTACGGGAAGGGAGGTCAAGAGACCCAGTACTTC. This encodes CASSYGKGGQETQYF.

The chain recombines TRBV20-1 with TRBJ2-7, with 7 bases lining up with TRBD2. V shed 0 bases and J 2 bases; nucleotides not matched to a gene: 7. The CDR3 is 15 residues long. Per germline, CDR1 DFQATT and CDR2 SNEGSKA (reference sequence). This chain's CDR3 is CSAREGSGSAYEQYF. The CDR3 nucleotides read TGCAGTGCTAGAGAAGGTAGCGGGTCGGCCTACGAGCAGTACTTC.

The sample holds a few counts of this clonotype. The chain uses TRBV9 and TRBJ2-5; D perhaps matches TRBD2 (7 bases). This CDR3 comprises 15 residues. CDR1 is SGDLS, CDR2 YYNGEE, per germline. Trimming pared 4 bases from V and 3 bases from J, leaving 16 bases between. The CDR3 here is CASSNQGGGKETQYF. CDR3 bases: TGTGCCAGCAGCAACCAAGGGGGGGGGAAAGAGACCCAGTACTTC.